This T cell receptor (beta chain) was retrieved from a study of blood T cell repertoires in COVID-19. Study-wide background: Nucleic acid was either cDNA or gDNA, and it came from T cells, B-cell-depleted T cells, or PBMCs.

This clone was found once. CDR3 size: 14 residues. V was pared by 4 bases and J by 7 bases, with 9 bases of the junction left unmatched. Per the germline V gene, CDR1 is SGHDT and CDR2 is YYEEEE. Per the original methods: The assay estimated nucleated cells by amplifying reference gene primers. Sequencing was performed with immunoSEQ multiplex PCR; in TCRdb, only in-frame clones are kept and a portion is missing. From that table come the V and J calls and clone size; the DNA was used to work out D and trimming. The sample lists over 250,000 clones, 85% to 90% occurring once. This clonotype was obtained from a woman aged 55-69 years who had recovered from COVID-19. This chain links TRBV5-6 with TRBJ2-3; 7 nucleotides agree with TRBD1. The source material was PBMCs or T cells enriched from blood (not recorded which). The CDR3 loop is CASSPTGDGNTQYF. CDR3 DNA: TGTGCCAGCAGCCCCACAGGGGATGGTAATACGCAGTATTTT.